A single sample gave rise to the 10 T cell receptor beta chains below, sequenced in a study of blood T cell repertoires in COVID-19. The assay was immunoSEQ multiplex PCR, and TCRdb's table has in-frame clones only and misses some. The data contain about 260,000 clones, about 87% of them singletons. Sequenced input: PBMCs or T cells enriched from blood (not recorded which). The receptors derive from a woman between 40 and 50 years old with acute COVID-19.

V gene TRBV2 combines with J gene TRBJ2-3; unclear D gene. The ends were cut back, 1 base at V and 2 bases at J, with 7 bases in the middle. The CDR3 extends over 14 amino acids. Germline lookup yields CDR1 SNHLY and CDR2 FYNNEI. CDR3 residues: CASSEELDTDTQYF. The CDR3 DNA follows: TGTGCCAGCAGTGAAGAACTCGACACAGATACGCAGTATTTT.

The genes are TRBV27 and TRBJ1-2; 12 nucleotides line up with TRBD1. This CDR3 comprises 14 residues. CDR1 MNHEY and CDR2 SMNVEV come from the germline V gene (reference sequence). V lost 5 bases and J lost 8; bases outside the gene matches: 6. The CDR3 nucleotides read TGTGCCAGCAGTCCGGGACAGGGGGCTAACGGCTACACCTTC. Its translation: CASSPGQGANGYTF.

The gene calls are TRBV7-3 and TRBJ1-2; tentatively, D is TRBD1 (5 bases). Trimming stripped 5 bases from V and 8 bases from J, with 21 bases between. This CDR3 spans 15 amino acids. Looked up from germline, CDR1 is SGHTA and CDR2 is FQGTGA. As DNA, the CDR3 is TGTGCCAGCAGCCCCTCCGGCGGGGACGCTTACGGCTACACCTTC. This sequence encodes CASSPSGGDAYGYTF.

V usage is TRBV30 and J usage is TRBJ1-2, with D possibly TRBD1 on 6 matching bases. Trimming removed 7 bases at V and 4 bases at J, with 13 bases between. Germline-derived CDR1 and CDR2 are GTSNPN and SVGIG (reference sequence). This CDR3 has 12 amino acids. For the CDR3, the DNA is TGTGCCTATCTACGGGGGGCCTATGGCTACACCTTC. Its translation is CAYLRGAYGYTF. Filled out from reference TRBV30 and TRBJ1-2, the complete variable domain reads SQTIHQWPATLVQPVGSPLSLECTVEGTSNPNLYWYRQAAGRGLQLLFYSVGIGQISSEVPQNLSASRPQDRQFILSSKKLLLSDSGFYLCAYLRGAYGYTFGSGTRLTVV.

The gene calls are TRBV18 and TRBJ1-2, with a possible D match to TRBD1 (6 bases). Germline assignment: CDR1 KGHSH and CDR2 LQKENI. This CDR3 contains 17 residues. Trimming left V 1 base short and J 3 bases short, with 18 bases between. As DNA, the CDR3 is TGTGCCAGCTCACCACAAGAAACAGGGTTTAGACACTATGGCTACACCTTC. This translates into CASSPQETGFRHYGYTF. Combining the CDR3 with reference TRBV18 and TRBJ1-2 gives the whole variable domain NAGVMQNPRHLVRRRGQEARLRCSPMKGHSHVYWYRQLPEEGLKFMVYLQKENIIDESGMPKERFSAEFPKEGPSILRIQQVVRGDSAAYFCASSPQETGFRHYGYTFGSGTRLTVV.

V is TRBV6-2 or TRBV6-3 and J is TRBJ1-1; 7 nucleotides line up with TRBD1. The CDR3 runs 15 residues. The ends lost 5 bases at V and 4 bases at J; junction bases unmatched: 10. Looked up from germline, CDR1 is MNHEY and CDR2 is SVGEGT. DNA for the CDR3: TGTGCCAGCAGTGATACGACAGGGATAAGCACTGAAGCTTTCTTT. This codes for CASSDTTGISTEAFF.

This chain connects TRBV11-3 to TRBJ2-3; 11 positions agree with TRBD2. Trimming removed 6 bases from V and 9 bases from J; junction bases left unmatched: 11. This CDR3 has 15 amino acids. Germline-derived CDR1 and CDR2 are SGHNT and YENEEA. CDR3 in amino acids: CASRNIAGGRQTQYF. The DNA for the CDR3 is TGTGCCAGCAGAAACATAGCGGGAGGGAGGCAGACGCAGTATTTT.

This clone appeared once. The rearrangement joins TRBV18 to TRBJ1-2, with 12 bases matching TRBD1. The germline V gene encodes CDR1 KGHSH and CDR2 LQKENI. CDR3 length: 15 amino acids. V trimming: 6 bases; J trimming: 7 bases; junction bases outside the gene matches: 9. The DNA for the CDR3 is TGTGCCAGCTCCCAGGGGACAGGGGGCGAACGTGGCTACACCTTC. Translating gives CASSQGTGGERGYTF.

V usage is TRBV11-2 and J usage is TRBJ1-2, with TRBD1 matching 8 bases. J was trimmed by 4 bases and V by 5 bases; bases with no gene match: 9. The CDR3 has 15 amino acids. Germline CDR1 and CDR2: SGHAT and FQNNGV. The CDR3 sequence is CASSRDRGAGYGYTF. Here the CDR3 DNA reads TGTGCCAGCAGCCGAGACAGGGGTGCGGGCTATGGCTACACCTTC. Drawing the rest from reference TRBV11-2 and TRBJ1-2, the complete variable domain is EAGVAQSPRYKIIEKRQSVAFWCNPISGHATLYWYQQILGQGPKLLIQFQNNGVVDDSQLPKDRFSAERLKGVDSTLKIQPAKLEDSAVYLCASSRDRGAGYGYTFGSGTRLTVV.

The chain combines TRBV7-2 with TRBJ2-5; TRBD1 might be the D (5 bases). CDR1 and CDR2 from the germline V gene are SGHTA and FQGNSA. This CDR3 spans 15 amino acids. Trimming stripped 0 bases from V and 2 bases from J, with 10 bases between. The DNA for the CDR3 is TGTGCCAGCAGCTTAGCTGTCCAGGGACAAGAGACCCAGTACTTC. This sequence encodes CASSLAVQGQETQYF.